The 17 T cell receptor beta chains below were found in one sample sequenced in a study of spatial heterogeneity in lung cancer. Time point of the sample: sample taken at primary tumor resection. Whole RNA was taken from tumor, nontumor lung or frozen PBMC; it was then sequenced unsorted. TCRdb called the 5' RACE reads again in MiXCR, with one record for every CDR3 protein. Of roughly 36,000 distinct CDR3 sequences in the sample, around 5.5% are singletons; the top ten hold approximately 10%. The input for sequencing was PBMCs, taken at surgery. These receptors were obtained from a male donor with early-stage non-small cell lung cancer.

This clonotype was detected ten times or more. V is TRBV3-1 and J is TRBJ1-2; 9 bases map to TRBD1. The CDR3 loop spans 16 amino acids. Per germline, CDR1 LGHDT and CDR2 YNNKEL (reference sequence). V lost 5 bases and J lost 3; bases outside the gene matches: 10. The CDR3 nucleotides read TGTGCCAGCAGCTCCGTGATGGGACAGGGAGACTATGGCTACACCTTC. Residues: CASSSVMGQGDYGYTF.

The chain couples TRBV20-1 to TRBJ1-4; 11 bases fit TRBD1. This CDR3 is built from 16 residues. Germline trimming cut 0 bases from V and 4 bases from J; bases unmatched to any gene: 4. The V gene's germline CDR1 is DFQATT and CDR2 SNEGSKA (reference sequence). The CDR3 DNA is TGCAGTGCTAGAGATTGGGACAGGGGGGTTAATGAAAAACTGTTTTTT. Translated: CSARDWDRGVNEKLFF.

The CDR3 region has the DNA TGTGCCAGCAGCCCGCGGGGTGGCGGCAGTCAGCCCCAGCATTTT. This translates into CASSPRGGGSQPQHF. J is TRBJ1-5 and V is TRBV7-9, with D uncertain. The CDR3 covers 15 residues. Trimming pared 5 bases from V and 6 bases from J, leaving 17 bases between. In germline, CDR1 is SEHNR, CDR2 FQNEAQ (reference sequence).

This clonotype occurred a few times. The CDR3 protein is CASSLAPRGGQETQYF. Here the CDR3 DNA reads TGCGCCAGCAGCTTGGCCCCGCGGGGGGGTCAAGAGACCCAGTACTTC. The chain is built from TRBV5-1 and TRBJ2-5; 9 nucleotides agree with TRBD2. The ends lost 0 bases at V and 2 bases at J; junction bases unmatched: 5. The CDR3 loop spans 16 amino acids. Germline loops: CDR1 SGHRS, CDR2 YFSETQ.

This clonotype has ten or more counts. The rearrangement uses TRBV7-2 and TRBJ1-5; D is undetermined. This CDR3 contains 14 residues. Germline CDR1 reads SGHTA; CDR2 reads FQGNSA. V lost 5 bases to trimming and J lost 2 bases, with 10 bases between them. CDR3 in amino acids: CASSPLRGNQPQHF. The DNA of the CDR3 is TGTGCCAGCAGCCCGCTCCGGGGCAATCAGCCCCAGCATTTT.

This clonotype was counted at least ten times. The V call is TRBV6-5, the J call TRBJ2-7, with D tentatively TRBD1 (5 bases). Germline-derived CDR1 and CDR2 are MNHEY and SVGAGI. This CDR3 region has 14 residues. Trimming cost V 2 bases and J 6 bases, with 14 bases left between them. The CDR3 nucleotides read TGTGCCAGCAGTTACACATCCCTTAGGGGCGAGCAGTACTTC. Its protein product is CASSYTSLRGEQYF.

This clonotype was observed at least ten times. V gene TRBV25-1 combines with J gene TRBJ1-5, with 9 bases identical to TRBD1. The CDR3 length is 16 residues. V was pared by 1 base and J by 6 bases, with 7 bases of the junction left unmatched. The germline CDR1 and CDR2 sequences are MGHDK and SYGVNS. CDR3 sequence: CASSEFWDRVFQPQHF. CDR3 coding DNA: TGTGCCAGCAGTGAATTTTGGGACAGGGTGTTTCAGCCCCAGCATTTT.

This clonotype was detected only a few times. This chain connects TRBV12-3 or TRBV12-4 to TRBJ1-3; 7 nucleotides agree with TRBD1. V dropped 6 bases and J dropped 5; count of bases not matched to a gene: 7. The CDR3 consists of 14 residues. CDR3 residues: CASRRQGTRNTIYF. The CDR3 region has the DNA TGTGCCAGCAGGAGACAGGGAACTAGAAACACCATATATTTT.

The rearrangement links TRBV12-3 or TRBV12-4 to TRBJ1-5; TRBD1 aligns across 9 bases. The junction had 6 bases not matched to a gene; V was cut back by 5 bases and J by 7 bases. CDR3 length: 14 residues. CDR3 region: CASSLGQGRQPQHF. The CDR3 nucleotides are TGTGCCAGCAGTCTGGGACAGGGAAGGCAGCCCCAGCATTTT.

This clonotype appeared many times. The J gene is TRBJ2-3, the V gene TRBV28; perhaps TRBD2 as D (5 bases). The CDR3 length is 16 residues. V lost 2 bases, J lost 0 bases, and 12 bases lay in between. Germline CDR1 MDHEN, CDR2 SYDVKM. The CDR3 nucleotides are TGTGCCAGCAGTTTAACCGGGCGGACTAGCACAGATACGCAGTATTTT. It specifies CASSLTGRTSTDTQYF.

This clonotype was counted at least ten times. The V gene is TRBV3-1, the J gene TRBJ2-1; D possibly matches TRBD1 or TRBD2 (6 bases each). Looked up from germline, CDR1 is LGHDT and CDR2 is YNNKEL (reference sequence). Trimming took off 4 bases at V and 11 bases at J, with 15 bases between the two ends. This CDR3 spans 13 amino acids. CDR3 bases: TGTGCCAGCAGCCCCCGACCCGGGGGCCAGCAGTTCTTC. Translating it yields CASSPRPGGQQFF.

This clonotype came up many times. The gene calls are TRBV9 and TRBJ1-2; TRBD1 might be the D (6 bases). V was clipped by 7 bases and J by 5 bases, with 15 bases between them. The CDR3 has 13 residues. Looked up from germline, CDR1 is SGDLS and CDR2 is YYNGEE. CDR3 in amino acids: CASWGQETYGYTF. CDR3 DNA: TGTGCCAGCTGGGGGCAGGAAACATATGGCTACACCTTC.

The J gene is TRBJ2-2, the V gene TRBV24-1; possible D gene TRBD1, 5 bases. The germline V gene encodes CDR1 KGHDR and CDR2 SFDVKD. The CDR3 is made up of 11 amino acids. V lost 9 bases to trimming and J lost 6 bases, with 7 bases between them. Here the CDR3 reads CATQGAGELFF. In DNA form, the CDR3 reads TGTGCCACCCAGGGCGCCGGGGAGCTGTTTTTT.

V usage is TRBV9 and J usage is TRBJ1-1; possibly TRBD1 for D (6 bases). The germline V gene encodes CDR1 SGDLS and CDR2 YYNGEE. The CDR3 spans 16 residues. V dropped 4 bases and J dropped 2 bases, with 18 bases sitting between them. CDR3 in amino acids: CASSSGQPGHNTEAFF. As DNA, the CDR3 is TGTGCCAGCAGCTCAGGACAGCCGGGGCACAACACTGAAGCTTTCTTT.

This clonotype was observed many times. J is TRBJ2-5 and V is TRBV7-9; TRBD2 aligns across 7 bases. Germline CDR1 and CDR2: SEHNR and FQNEAQ (reference sequence). With V trimmed by 5 bases and J by 9 bases, 15 bases remained unmatched. CDR3 length: 15 residues. CDR3 loop: CASSPNLAEFAAQYF. The CDR3 nucleotides read TGTGCCAGCAGCCCCAACCTAGCGGAGTTCGCGGCCCAGTACTTC.

The V gene is TRBV30, the J gene TRBJ2-7; D may be TRBD2 (6 bases). The CDR3 totals 14 residues. Germline values: CDR1 GTSNPN, CDR2 SVGIG (reference sequence). CDR3 protein: CAARVGGGGYEQYF. The CDR3 bases are TGTGCAGCCAGAGTCGGGGGAGGAGGCTACGAGCAGTACTTC.

This clonotype was observed many times. V usage is TRBV11-2 and J usage is TRBJ2-7; D unresolved. Trimming shortened V by 1 base and J by 6 bases, and 4 bases separated the two germline ends. The CDR3 has 11 amino acids. Germline lookup yields CDR1 SGHAT and CDR2 FQNNGV. The CDR3 DNA follows: TGTGCCAGCAGCTTAGCCCCCGAGCAGTACTTC. Translating it yields CASSLAPEQYF.